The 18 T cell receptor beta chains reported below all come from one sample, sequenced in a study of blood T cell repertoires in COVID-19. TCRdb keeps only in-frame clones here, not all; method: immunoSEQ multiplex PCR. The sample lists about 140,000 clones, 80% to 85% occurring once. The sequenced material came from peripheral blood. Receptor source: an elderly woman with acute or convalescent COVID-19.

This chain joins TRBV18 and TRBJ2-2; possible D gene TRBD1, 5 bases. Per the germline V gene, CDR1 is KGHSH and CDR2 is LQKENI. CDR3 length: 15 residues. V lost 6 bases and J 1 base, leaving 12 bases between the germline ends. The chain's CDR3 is CASSTAGMNTGELFF. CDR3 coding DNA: TGTGCCAGCTCGACGGCAGGGATGAACACCGGGGAGCTGTTTTTT.

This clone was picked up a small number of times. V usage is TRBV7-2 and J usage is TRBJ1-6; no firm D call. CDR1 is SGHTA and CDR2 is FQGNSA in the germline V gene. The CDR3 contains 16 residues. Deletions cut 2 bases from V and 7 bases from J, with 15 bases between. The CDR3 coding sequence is TGTGCCAGCAGCTTATTCGGTCGGAGGCTGAATTCACCCCTCCACTTT. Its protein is CASSLFGRRLNSPLHF.

Here the CDR3 DNA reads TGTGCAAGTCGCTTATTGATTCTGGGGCTCGTGAGCAATCAGCCCCAGCATTTT. Amino acids: CASRLLILGLVSNQPQHF. The chain is built from TRBV12-2 and TRBJ1-5; the D call in the table, TRBD1, was not verified against the DNA. TRBV12-2 is noted as a pseudogene. The CDR3 runs 18 residues.

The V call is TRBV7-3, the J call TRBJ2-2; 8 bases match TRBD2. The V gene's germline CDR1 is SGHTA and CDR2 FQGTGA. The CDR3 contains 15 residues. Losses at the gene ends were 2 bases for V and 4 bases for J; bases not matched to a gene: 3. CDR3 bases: TGTGCCAGCAGCTTAGGAAGCGGGGGCACCGGGGAGCTGTTTTTT. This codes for CASSLGSGGTGELFF. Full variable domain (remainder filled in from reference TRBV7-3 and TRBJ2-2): GAGVSQTPSNKVTEKGKYVELRCDPISGHTALYWYRQSLGQGPEFLIYFQGTGAADDSGLPNDRFFAVRPEGSVSTLKIQRTERGDSAVYLCASSLGSGGTGELFFGEGSRLTVL.

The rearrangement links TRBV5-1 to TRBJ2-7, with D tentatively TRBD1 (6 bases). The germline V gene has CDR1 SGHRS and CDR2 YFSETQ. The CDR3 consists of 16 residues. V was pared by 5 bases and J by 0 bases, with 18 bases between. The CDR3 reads CASSRRDNSNSYEQYF. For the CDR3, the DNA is TGCGCCAGCAGTCGTCGGGACAACTCAAACTCCTACGAGCAGTACTTC.

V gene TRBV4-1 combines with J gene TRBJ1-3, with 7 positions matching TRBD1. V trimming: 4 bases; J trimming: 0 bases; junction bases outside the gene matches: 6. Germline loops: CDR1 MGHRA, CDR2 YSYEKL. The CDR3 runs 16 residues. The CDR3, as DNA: TGCGCCAGCAGCCTGGGACAGCTTTTCTCTGGAAACACCATATATTTT. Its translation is CASSLGQLFSGNTIYF.

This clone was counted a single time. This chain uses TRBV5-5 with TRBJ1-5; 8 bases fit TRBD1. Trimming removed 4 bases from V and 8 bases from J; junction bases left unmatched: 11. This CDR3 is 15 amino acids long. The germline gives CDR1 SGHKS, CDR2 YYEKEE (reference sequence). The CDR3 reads CASSGGTGYWEPQHF. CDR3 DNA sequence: TGTGCCAGCAGCGGCGGGACAGGATATTGGGAGCCCCAGCATTTT.

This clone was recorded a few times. CDR3 sequence: CASSVGDRGETQYF. The CDR3, as DNA: TGTGCCAGCAGTGTGGGGGACAGGGGAGAGACCCAGTACTTC. The V gene is TRBV2, the J gene TRBJ2-5; 10 bases agree with TRBD1. V dropped 4 bases and J dropped 4; count of bases not matched to a gene: 3. In germline, CDR1 is SNHLY, CDR2 FYNNEI. The CDR3 has 14 amino acids.

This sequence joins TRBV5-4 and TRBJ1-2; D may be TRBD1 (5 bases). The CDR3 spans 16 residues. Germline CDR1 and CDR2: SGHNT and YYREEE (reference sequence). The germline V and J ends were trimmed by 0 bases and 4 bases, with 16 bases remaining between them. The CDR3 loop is CASSLVQGPSGYGYTF. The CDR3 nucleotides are TGTGCCAGCAGCTTGGTCCAGGGCCCTTCGGGCTATGGCTACACCTTC.

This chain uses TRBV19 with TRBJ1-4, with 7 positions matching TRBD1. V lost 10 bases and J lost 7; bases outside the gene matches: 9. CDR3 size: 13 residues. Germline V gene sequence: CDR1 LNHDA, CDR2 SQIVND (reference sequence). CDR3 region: CATRPGQFEKLFF. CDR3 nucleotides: TGTGCCACCCGCCCGGGACAGTTTGAAAAACTGTTTTTT.

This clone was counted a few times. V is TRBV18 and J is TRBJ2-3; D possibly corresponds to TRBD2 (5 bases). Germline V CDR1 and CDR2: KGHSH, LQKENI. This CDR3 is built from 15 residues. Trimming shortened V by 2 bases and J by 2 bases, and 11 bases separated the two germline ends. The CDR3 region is CASSPNGIPTDTQYF. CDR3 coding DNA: TGTGCCAGCTCACCAAACGGGATACCCACAGATACGCAGTATTTT.

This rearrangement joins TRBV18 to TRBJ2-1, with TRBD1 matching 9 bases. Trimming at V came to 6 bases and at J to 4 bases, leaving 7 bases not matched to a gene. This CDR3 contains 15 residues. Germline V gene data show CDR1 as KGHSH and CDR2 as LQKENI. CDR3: CASSLGQGIYNEQFF. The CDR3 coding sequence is TGTGCCAGCTCTCTAGGACAGGGGATTTACAATGAGCAGTTCTTC.

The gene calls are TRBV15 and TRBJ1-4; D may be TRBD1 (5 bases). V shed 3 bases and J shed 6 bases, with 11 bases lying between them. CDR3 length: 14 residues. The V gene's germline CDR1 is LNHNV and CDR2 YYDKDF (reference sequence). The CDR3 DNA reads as TGTGCCACCAGCAGGCCAGGGTACGATGAAAAACTGTTTTTT. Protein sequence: CATSRPGYDEKLFF.

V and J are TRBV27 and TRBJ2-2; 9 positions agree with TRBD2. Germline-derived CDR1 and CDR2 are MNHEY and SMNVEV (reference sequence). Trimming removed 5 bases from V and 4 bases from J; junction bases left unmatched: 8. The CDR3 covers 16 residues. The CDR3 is CASSPHSGSSTGELFF. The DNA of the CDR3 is TGTGCCAGCAGTCCTCATAGCGGGAGTAGCACCGGGGAGCTGTTTTTT.

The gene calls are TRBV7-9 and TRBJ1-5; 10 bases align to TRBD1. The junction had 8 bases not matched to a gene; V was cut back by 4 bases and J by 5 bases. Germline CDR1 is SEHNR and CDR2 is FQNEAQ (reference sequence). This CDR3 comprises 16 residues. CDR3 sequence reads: CASSSDRGGSDQPQHF. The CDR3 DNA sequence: TGTGCCAGCAGCTCGGACAGGGGGGGGTCGGATCAGCCCCAGCATTTT.

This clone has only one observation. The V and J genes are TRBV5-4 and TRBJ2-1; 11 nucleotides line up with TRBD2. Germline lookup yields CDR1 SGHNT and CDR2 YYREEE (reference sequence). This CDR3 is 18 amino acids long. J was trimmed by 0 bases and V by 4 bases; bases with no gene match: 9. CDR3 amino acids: CASSLLLTSGSSYNEQFF. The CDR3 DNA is TGTGCCAGCAGCCTCCTCCTTACTAGCGGGAGCTCCTACAATGAGCAGTTCTTC.

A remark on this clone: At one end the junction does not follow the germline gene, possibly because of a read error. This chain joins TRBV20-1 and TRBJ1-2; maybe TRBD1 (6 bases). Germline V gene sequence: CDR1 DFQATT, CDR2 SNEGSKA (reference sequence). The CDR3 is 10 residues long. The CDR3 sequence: CSANLHRAAF. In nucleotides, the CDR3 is TGCAGTGCTAATTTGCACAGGGCGGCCTTC.

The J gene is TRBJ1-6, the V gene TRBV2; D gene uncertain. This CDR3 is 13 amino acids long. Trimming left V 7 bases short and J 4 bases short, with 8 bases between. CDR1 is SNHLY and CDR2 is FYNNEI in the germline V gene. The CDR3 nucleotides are TGTGCCAGCAAATCCCAGTATAATTCACCCCTCCACTTT. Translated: CASKSQYNSPLHF.